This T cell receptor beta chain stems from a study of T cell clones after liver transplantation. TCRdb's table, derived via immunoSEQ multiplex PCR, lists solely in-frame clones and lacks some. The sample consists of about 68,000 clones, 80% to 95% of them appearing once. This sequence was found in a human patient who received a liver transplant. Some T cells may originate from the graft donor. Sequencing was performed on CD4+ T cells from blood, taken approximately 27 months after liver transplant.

The CDR3 bases are TGCGCCAGTAACGGGGCCGGGACAGGGGCCAACGTCCTGACTTTC. Amino acids: CASNGAGTGANVLTF. V usage is TRBV5-1 and J usage is TRBJ2-6, with D perhaps TRBD1 (6 bases). CDR3 length: 15 amino acids. Per the germline V gene, CDR1 is SGHRS and CDR2 is YFSETQ. Trimming left V 8 bases short and J 4 bases short, with 16 bases between.